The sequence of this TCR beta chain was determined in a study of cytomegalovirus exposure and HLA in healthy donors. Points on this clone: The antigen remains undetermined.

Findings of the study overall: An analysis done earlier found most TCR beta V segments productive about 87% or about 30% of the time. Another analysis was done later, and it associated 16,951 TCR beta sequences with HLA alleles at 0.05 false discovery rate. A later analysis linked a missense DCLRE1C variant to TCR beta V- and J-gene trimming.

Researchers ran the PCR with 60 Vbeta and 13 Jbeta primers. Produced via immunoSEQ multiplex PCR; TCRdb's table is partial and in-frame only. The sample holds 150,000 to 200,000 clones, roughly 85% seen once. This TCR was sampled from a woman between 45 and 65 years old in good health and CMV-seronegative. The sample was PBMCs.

The CDR3 DNA is TGTGCCTGGAGTGGAACAGTATTTGAGACCCAGTACTTC. Its protein is CAWSGTVFETQYF. V gene TRBV30 combines with J gene TRBJ2-5; D is ambiguous. Trimming removed 1 base at V and 5 bases at J, with 11 bases between. Germline-derived CDR1 and CDR2 are GTSNPN and SVGIG (reference sequence). The CDR3 loop spans 13 amino acids.